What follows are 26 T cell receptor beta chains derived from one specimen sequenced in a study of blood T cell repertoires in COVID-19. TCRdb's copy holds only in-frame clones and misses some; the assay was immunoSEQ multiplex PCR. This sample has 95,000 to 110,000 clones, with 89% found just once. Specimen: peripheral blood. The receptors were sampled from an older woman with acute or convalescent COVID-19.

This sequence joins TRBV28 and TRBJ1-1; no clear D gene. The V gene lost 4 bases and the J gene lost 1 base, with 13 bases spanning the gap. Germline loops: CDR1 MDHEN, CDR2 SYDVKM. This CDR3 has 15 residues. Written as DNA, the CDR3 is TGTGCCAGCAGTTCCCCGACACGGCAGAACACTGAAGCTTTCTTT. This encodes CASSSPTRQNTEAFF. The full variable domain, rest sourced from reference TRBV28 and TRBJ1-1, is DVKVTQSSRYLVKRTGEKVFLECVQDMDHENMFWYRQDPGLGLRLIYFSYDVKMKEKGDIPEGYSVSREKKERFSLILESASTNQTSMYLCASSSPTRQNTEAFFGQGTRLTVV.

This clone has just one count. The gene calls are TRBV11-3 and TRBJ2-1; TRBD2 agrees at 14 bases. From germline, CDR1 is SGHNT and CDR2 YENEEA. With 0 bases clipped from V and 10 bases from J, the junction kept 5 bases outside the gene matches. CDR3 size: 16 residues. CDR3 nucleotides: TGTGCCAGCAGCTTAGAGGGACTAGCGGGAGATGGGGAGCAGTTCTTC. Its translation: CASSLEGLAGDGEQFF. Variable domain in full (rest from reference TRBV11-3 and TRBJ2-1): EAGVVQSPRYKIIEKKQPVAFWCNPISGHNTLYWYLQNLGQGPELLIRYENEEAVDDSQLPKDRFSAERLKGVDSTLKIQPAELGDSAVYLCASSLEGLAGDGEQFFGPGTRLTVL.

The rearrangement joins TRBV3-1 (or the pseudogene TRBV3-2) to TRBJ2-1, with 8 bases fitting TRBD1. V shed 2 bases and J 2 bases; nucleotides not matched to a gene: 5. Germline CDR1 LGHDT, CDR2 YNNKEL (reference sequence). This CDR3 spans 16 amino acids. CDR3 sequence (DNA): TGTGCCAGCAGCCAATCGGACAGGGAGCCCTACAATGAGCAGTTCTTC. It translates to CASSQSDREPYNEQFF.

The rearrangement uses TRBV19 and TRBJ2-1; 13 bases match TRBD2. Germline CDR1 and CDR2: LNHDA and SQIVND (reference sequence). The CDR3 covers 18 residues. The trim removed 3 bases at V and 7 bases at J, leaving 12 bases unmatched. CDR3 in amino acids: CASSIKGLAGPISNEQFF. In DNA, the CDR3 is TGTGCCAGTAGTATTAAGGGACTAGCGGGACCAATTTCGAATGAGCAGTTCTTC.

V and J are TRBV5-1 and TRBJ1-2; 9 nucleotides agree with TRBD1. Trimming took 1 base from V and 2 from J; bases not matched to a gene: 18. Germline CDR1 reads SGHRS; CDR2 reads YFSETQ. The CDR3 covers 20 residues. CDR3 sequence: CASSLYGSRGQGYGNYGYTF. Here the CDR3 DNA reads TGCGCCAGCAGCTTGTATGGGTCTAGGGGACAGGGCTATGGGAACTATGGCTACACCTTC.

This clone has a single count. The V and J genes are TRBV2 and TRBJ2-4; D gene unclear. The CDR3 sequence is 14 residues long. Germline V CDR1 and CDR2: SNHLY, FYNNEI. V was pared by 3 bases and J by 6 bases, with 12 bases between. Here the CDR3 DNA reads TGTGCCAGCAGTGAGGGCAGCTTCGTAAACATTCAGTACTTC. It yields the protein CASSEGSFVNIQYF.

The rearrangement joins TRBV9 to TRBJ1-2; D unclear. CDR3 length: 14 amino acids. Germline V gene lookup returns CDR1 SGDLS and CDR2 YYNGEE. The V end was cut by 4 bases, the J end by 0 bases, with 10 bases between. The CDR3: CASSPDSANYGYTF. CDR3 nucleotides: TGTGCCAGCAGCCCAGATAGCGCTAACTATGGCTACACCTTC. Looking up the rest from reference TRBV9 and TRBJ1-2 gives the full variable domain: DSGVTQTPKHLITATGQRVTLRCSPRSGDLSVYWYQQSLDQGLQFLIQYYNGEERAKGNILERFSAQQFPDLHSELNLSSLELGDSALYFCASSPDSANYGYTFGSGTRLTVV.

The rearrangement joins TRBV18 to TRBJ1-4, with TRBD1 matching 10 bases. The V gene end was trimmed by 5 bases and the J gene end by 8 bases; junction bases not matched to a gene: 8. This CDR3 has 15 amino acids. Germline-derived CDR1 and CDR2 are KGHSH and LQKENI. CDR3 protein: CASSTAGTGEEKLFF. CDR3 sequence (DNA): TGTGCCAGCTCAACGGCCGGGACAGGGGAAGAAAAACTGTTTTTT.

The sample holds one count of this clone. CDR3 amino acids: CASSSGQPSSGHEQFF. Written as DNA, the CDR3 is TGTGCCAGCAGCTCAGGACAGCCCTCATCGGGGCATGAGCAGTTCTTC. V gene TRBV7-3 combines with J gene TRBJ2-1; tentative D call: TRBD1 (6 bases). The length of the CDR3 is 16 residues. Trimming cost V 4 bases and J 8 bases, with 21 bases left between them. The germline V gene has CDR1 SGHTA and CDR2 FQGTGA.

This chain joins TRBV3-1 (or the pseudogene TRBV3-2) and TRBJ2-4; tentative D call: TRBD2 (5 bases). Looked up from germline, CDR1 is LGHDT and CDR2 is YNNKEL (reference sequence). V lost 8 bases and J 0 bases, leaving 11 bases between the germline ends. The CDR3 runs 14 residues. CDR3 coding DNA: TGTGCCAGCTCGACTACATTAGCCAAAAACATTCAGTACTTC. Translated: CASSTTLAKNIQYF.

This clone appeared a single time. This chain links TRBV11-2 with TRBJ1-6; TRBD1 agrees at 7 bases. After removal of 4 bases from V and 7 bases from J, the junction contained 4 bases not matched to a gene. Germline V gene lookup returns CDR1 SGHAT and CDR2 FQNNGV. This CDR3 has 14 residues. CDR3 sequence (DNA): TGTGCCAGCAGCTCGACAGGGCAAAATTCACCCCTCCACTTT. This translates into CASSSTGQNSPLHF.

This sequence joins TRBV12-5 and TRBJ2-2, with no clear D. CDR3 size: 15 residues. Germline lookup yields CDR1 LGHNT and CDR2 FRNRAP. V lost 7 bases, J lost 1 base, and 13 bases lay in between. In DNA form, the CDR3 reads TGTGCTAGTGTTGCTCAGGCCGTGAACACCGGGGAGCTGTTTTTT. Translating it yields CASVAQAVNTGELFF. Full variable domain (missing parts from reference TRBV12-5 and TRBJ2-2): DARVTQTPRHKVTEMGQEVTMRCQPILGHNTVFWYRQTMMQGLELLAYFRNRAPLDDSGMPKDRFSAEMPDATLATLKIQPSEPRDSAVYFCASVAQAVNTGELFFGEGSRLTVL.

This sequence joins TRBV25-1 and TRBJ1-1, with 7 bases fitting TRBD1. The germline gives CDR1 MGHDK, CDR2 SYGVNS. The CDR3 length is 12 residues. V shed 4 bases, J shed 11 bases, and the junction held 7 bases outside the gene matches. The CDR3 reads CASSGAGTEAFF. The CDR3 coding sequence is TGTGCCAGCAGTGGAGCCGGGACAGAGGCTTTCTTT.

In nucleotides, the CDR3 is TGTGCCACCAGTGATTTGGACGAAACAGCTCAAGAGACCCAGTACTTC. As protein: CATSDLDETAQETQYF. The rearrangement links TRBV24-1 to TRBJ2-5; D gene uncertain. Trimming shortened V by 0 bases and J by 2 bases, and 12 bases separated the two germline ends. The V gene's germline CDR1 is KGHDR and CDR2 SFDVKD. CDR3 length: 16 residues.

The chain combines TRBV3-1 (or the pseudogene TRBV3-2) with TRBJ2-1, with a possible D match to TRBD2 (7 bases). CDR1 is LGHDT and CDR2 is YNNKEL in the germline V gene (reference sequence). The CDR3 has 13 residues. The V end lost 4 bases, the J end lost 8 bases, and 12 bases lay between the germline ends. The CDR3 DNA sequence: TGTGCCAGCAGCCTCGGAGGGGGGGATGAGCAGTTCTTC. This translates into CASSLGGGDEQFF.

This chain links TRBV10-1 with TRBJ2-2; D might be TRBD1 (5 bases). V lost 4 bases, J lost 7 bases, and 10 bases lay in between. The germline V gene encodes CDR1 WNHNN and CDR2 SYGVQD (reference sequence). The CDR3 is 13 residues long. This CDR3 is CASSVQDIGELFF. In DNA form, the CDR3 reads TGCGCCAGCAGTGTGCAGGACATCGGGGAGCTGTTTTTT.

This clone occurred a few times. Written as DNA, the CDR3 is TGTGCCAGCAGTTTGCAACAGGGGAACGGCTCACCCCTCCACTTT. It is translated as CASSLQQGNGSPLHF. The chain links TRBV28 to TRBJ1-6, with 7 bases lining up with TRBD1. From germline, CDR1 is MDHEN and CDR2 SYDVKM. The length of the CDR3 is 15 residues. After removal of 3 bases from V and 10 bases from J, the junction contained 9 bases not matched to a gene.

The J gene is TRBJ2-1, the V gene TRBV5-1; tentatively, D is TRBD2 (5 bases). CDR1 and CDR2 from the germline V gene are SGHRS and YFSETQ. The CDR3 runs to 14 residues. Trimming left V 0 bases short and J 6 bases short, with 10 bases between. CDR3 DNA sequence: TGCGCCAGCAGCTTGGGCGGGCGACCCAATGAGCAGTTCTTC. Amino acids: CASSLGGRPNEQFF.

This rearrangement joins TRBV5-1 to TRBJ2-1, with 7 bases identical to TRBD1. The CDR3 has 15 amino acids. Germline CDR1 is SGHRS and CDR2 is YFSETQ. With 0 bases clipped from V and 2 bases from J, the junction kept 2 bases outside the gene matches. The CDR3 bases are TGCGCCAGCAGCTTGGGGCAGGGGGCCTACAATGAGCAGTTCTTC. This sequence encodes CASSLGQGAYNEQFF.

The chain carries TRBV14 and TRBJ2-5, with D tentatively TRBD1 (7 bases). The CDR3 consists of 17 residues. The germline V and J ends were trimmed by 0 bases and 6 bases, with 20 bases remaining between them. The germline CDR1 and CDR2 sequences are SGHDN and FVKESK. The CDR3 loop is CASSQDEARRGLKTQYF. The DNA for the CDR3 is TGTGCCAGCAGCCAAGATGAGGCCAGGAGGGGGCTGAAGACCCAGTACTTC. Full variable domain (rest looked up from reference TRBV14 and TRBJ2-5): EAGVTQFPSHSVIEKGQTVTLRCDPISGHDNLYWYRRVMGKEIKFLLHFVKESKQDESGMPNNRFLAERTGGTYSTLKVQPAELEDSGVYFCASSQDEARRGLKTQYFGPGTRLLVL.

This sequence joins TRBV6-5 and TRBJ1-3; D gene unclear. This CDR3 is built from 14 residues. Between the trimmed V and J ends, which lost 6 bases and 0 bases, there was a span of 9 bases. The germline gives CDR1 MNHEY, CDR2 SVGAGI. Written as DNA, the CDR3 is TGTGCCAGCAGGCCTACCGGCTCTGGAAACACCATATATTTT. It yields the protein CASRPTGSGNTIYF.

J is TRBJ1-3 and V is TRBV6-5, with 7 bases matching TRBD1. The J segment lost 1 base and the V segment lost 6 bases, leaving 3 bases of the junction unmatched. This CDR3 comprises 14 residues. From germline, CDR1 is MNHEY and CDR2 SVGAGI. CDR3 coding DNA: TGTGCCAGCAGCTCGACAGGGTCTGGAAACACCATATATTTT. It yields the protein CASSSTGSGNTIYF.

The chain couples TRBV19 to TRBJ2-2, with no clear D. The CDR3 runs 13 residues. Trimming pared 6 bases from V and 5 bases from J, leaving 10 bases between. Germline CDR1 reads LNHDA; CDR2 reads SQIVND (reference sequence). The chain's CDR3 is CASRPQVTGELFF. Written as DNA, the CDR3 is TGTGCCAGTAGGCCCCAGGTTACCGGGGAGCTGTTTTTT.

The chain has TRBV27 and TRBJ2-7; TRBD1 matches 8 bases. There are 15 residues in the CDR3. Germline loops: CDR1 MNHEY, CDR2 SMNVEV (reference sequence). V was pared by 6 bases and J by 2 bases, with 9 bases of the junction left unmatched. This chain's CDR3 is CASSGNRGITYEQYF. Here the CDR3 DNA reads TGTGCCAGCAGCGGAAACAGGGGGATCACCTACGAGCAGTACTTC.

Written as DNA, the CDR3 is TGTGCCAGTAGTTTCATGGGACAGGGTTCTGAAGCTTTCTTT. Translated, it gives CASSFMGQGSEAFF. J is TRBJ1-1 and V is TRBV19; 9 nucleotides align to TRBD1. CDR3 length equals 14 residues. V lost 5 bases to trimming and J lost 6 bases; unmatched junction nucleotides: 7. The germline CDR1 and CDR2 sequences are LNHDA and SQIVND (reference sequence).

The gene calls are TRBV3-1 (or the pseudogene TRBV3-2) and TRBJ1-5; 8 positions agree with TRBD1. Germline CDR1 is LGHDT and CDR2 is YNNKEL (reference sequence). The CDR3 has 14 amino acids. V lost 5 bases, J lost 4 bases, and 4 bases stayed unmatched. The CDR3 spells CASSLGQVNQPQHF. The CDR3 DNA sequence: TGTGCCAGCAGCTTGGGACAGGTTAATCAGCCCCAGCATTTT.